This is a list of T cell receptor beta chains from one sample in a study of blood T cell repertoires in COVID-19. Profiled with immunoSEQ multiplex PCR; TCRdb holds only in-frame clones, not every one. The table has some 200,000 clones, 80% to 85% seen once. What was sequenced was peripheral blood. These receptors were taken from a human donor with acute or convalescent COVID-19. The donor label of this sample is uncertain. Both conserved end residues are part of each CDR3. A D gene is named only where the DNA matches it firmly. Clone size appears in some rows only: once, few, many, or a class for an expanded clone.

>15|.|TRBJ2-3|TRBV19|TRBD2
CASSMGLAGTDTQYF
TGTGCCAGTAGTATGGGACTAGCGGGGACAGATACGCAGTATTTT
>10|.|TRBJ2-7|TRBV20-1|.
CSARRTEQYF
TGCAGTGCGCGAAGAACGGAGCAGTACTTC
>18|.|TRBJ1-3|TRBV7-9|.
CASSYNSGGGSSGNTIYF
TGTGCCAGCAGCTACAATTCCGGCGGGGGCAGCTCTGGAAACACCATATATTTT
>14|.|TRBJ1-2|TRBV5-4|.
CASSLVGGGYGYTF
TGTGCCAGCAGCTTGGTAGGGGGTGGCTATGGCTACACCTTC
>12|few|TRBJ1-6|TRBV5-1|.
CASSLENSPLHF
TGCGCCAGCAGCTTAGAGAATTCACCCCTCCACTTT
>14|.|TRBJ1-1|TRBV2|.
CASSPTGVGTEAFF
TGTGCCAGCAGCCCGACGGGGGTGGGCACTGAAGCTTTCTTT
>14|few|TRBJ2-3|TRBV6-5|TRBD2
CASSYGLAGGTQYF
TGTGCCAGCAGTTACGGACTAGCGGGGGGTACGCAGTATTTT
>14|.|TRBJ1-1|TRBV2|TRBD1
CASQDRGQNTEAFF
TGTGCCAGCCAGGACAGGGGGCAGAACACTGAAGCTTTCTTT
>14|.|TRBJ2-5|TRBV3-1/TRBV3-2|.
CASSQDLAGGTQYF
TGTGCCAGCAGCCAAGATCTTGCGGGTGGGACCCAGTACTTC
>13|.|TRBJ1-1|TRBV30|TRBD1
CAWDRGQNTEAFF
TGTGCCTGGGACAGGGGGCAGAACACTGAAGCTTTCTTT
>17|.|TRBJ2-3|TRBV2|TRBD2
CASSEGTSGRVTDTQYF
TGTGCCAGCAGTGAAGGGACTAGCGGGAGGGTAACAGATACGCAGTATTTT
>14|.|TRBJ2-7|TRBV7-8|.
CASSPGDSSYEQYF
TGTGCCAGCAGCCCGGGGGACAGCTCCTACGAGCAGTACTTC
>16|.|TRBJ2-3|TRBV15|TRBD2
CATSRRGGSGTDTQYF
TGTGCCACCAGCAGGAGGGGCGGGAGTGGCACAGATACGCAGTATTTT
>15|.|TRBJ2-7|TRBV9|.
CASSVGGTGAYEQYF
TGTGCCAGCAGCGTAGGGGGGACGGGAGCCTACGAGCAGTACTTC
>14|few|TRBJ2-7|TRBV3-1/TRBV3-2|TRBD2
CASSHRTSGREQYF
TGTGCCAGCAGCCACCGGACTAGCGGGCGCGAGCAGTACTTC
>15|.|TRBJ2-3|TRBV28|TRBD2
CASSRPSGSTDTQYF
TGTGCCAGCAGTCGCCCTAGCGGGAGCACAGATACGCAGTATTTT
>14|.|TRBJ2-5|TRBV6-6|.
CASSYTRGQETQYF
TGTGCCAGCAGTTACACCCGGGGACAAGAGACCCAGTACTTC
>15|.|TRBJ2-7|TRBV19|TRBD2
CASSALAGGPPEQYF
TGTGCCAGTAGTGCACTTGCGGGAGGGCCACCCGAGCAGTACTTC
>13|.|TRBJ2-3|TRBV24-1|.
CATGGGSTDTQYF
TGTGCCACAGGGGGGGGCTCCACAGATACGCAGTATTTT
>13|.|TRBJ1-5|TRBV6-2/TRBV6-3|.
CASSWRGNQPQHF
TGTGCCAGCAGTTGGCGGGGCAATCAGCCCCAGCATTTT
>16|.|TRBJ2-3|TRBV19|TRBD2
CASQGLAGGRTDTQYF
TGTGCCAGCCAGGGACTAGCGGGGGGCCGCACAGATACGCAGTATTTT
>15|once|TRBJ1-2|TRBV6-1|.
CASSEAAGVYYGYTF
TGTGCCAGCAGTGAAGCGGCAGGGGTTTACTATGGCTACACCTTC
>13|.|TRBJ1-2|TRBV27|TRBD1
CATSTGDAYGYTF
TGTGCCACTTCGACAGGGGACGCCTATGGCTACACCTTC
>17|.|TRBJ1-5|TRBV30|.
CAWSRLRPDLGNQPQHF
TGTGCCTGGAGCCGACTGCGGCCCGATTTGGGCAATCAGCCCCAGCATTTT
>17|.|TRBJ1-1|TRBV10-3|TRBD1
CATVSPEWDRAGYEAFF
TGTGCCACCGTCTCCCCGGAATGGGACAGGGCGGGGTATGAAGCTTTCTTT
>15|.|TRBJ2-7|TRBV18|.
CASSPSGASSYEQYF
TGTGCCAGCTCACCATCGGGAGCCTCCTCCTACGAGCAGTACTTC
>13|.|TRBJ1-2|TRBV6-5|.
CASSYGTSYGYTF
TGTGCCAGCAGTTACGGGACAAGCTATGGCTACACCTTC
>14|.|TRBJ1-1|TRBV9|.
CASSVVGQGAEAFF
TGTGCCAGCAGCGTAGTTGGGCAGGGCGCTGAAGCTTTCTTT
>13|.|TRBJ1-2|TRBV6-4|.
CASSGGQGYGYTF
TGTGCCAGCAGTGGCGGTCAGGGCTATGGCTACACCTTC
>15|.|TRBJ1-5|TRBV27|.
CASSNRTGRVQPQHF
TGTGCCAGCAGTAACCGGACCGGGAGGGTACAGCCCCAGCATTTT
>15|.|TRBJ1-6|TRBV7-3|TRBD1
CASSRDSSYNSPLHF
TGTGCCAGCAGCCGGGACAGCTCCTATAATTCACCCCTCCACTTT
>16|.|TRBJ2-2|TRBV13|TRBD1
CASSSNSGGNTGELFF
TGTGCCAGCAGCTCGAATTCAGGGGGGAACACCGGGGAGCTGTTTTTT
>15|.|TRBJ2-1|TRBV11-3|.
CASSSGLSSYNEQFF
TGTGCCAGCAGCTCAGGCCTCAGCTCCTACAATGAGCAGTTCTTC
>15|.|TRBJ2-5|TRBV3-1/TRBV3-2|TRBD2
CASRALGEGRETQYF
TGTGCCAGCAGAGCGCTAGGGGAGGGCCGGGAGACCCAGTACTTC
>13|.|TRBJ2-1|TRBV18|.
CASSPLRTDEQFF
TGTGCCAGCTCACCACTCCGGACTGATGAGCAGTTCTTC
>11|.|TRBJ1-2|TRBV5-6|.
CASSYDWGYTF
TGTGCCAGCAGCTATGACTGGGGCTACACCTTC
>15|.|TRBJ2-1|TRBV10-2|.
CASSPRGSSYNEQFF
TGCGCCAGCAGCCCCCGGGGGAGCTCCTACAATGAGCAGTTCTTC
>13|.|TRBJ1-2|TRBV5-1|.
CASSLAQSSLGTF
TGCGCCAGCAGCTTGGCCCAGTCTAGTCTGGGCACCTTC
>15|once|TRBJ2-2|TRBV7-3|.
CASSLSGTPTGELFF
TGTGCCAGCAGCCTCTCCGGGACACCCACCGGGGAGCTGTTTTTT
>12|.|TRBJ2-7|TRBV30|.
CAWSVQDYEQYF
TGTGCCTGGAGTGTACAGGATTACGAGCAGTACTTC
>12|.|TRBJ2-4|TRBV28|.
CASSPEVDIQYF
TGTGCCAGCAGCCCCGAGGTCGACATTCAGTACTTC
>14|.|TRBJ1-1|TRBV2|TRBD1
CASSSRQGGTEAFF
TGTGCCAGCAGTTCCCGACAGGGTGGCACTGAAGCTTTCTTT
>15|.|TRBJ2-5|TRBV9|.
CASSVVAGTQETQYF
TGTGCCAGCAGCGTAGTGGCAGGGACTCAAGAGACCCAGTACTTC
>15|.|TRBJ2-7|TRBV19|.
CASSISAAGSYEQYF
TGTGCCAGTAGTATCTCGGCCGCAGGGTCGTACGAGCAGTACTTC
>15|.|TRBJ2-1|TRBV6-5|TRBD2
CASSYRLAGLDEQFF
TGTGCCAGCAGTTACCGACTAGCGGGATTGGATGAGCAGTTCTTC
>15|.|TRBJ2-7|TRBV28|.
CASSLATARNHEQYF
TGTGCCAGCAGTTTAGCGACAGCCAGAAATCACGAGCAGTACTTC
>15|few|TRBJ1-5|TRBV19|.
CASSPHGESNQPQHF
TGTGCCAGTAGTCCACATGGGGAGAGCAATCAGCCCCAGCATTTT
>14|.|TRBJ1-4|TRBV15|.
CATSRDHANEKLFF
TGTGCCACCAGCAGAGATCATGCTAATGAAAAACTGTTTTTT
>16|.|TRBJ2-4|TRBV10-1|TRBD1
CASSKQGALAKNIQYF
TGCGCCAGCAGTAAGCAGGGGGCCCTAGCCAAAAACATTCAGTACTTC
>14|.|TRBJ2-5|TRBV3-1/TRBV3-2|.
CASSQSSGDKTQYF
TGTGCCAGCAGCCAATCAAGCGGGGACAAGACCCAGTACTTC
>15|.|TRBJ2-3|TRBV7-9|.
CASSLAGGEADTQYF
TGTGCCAGCAGCTTAGCCGGGGGAGAGGCAGATACGCAGTATTTT
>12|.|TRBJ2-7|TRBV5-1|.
CASSEESWEQYF
TGCGCCAGCTCCGAGGAGTCTTGGGAGCAGTACTTC
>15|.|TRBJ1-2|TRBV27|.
CASSSAGDELRGYTF
TGTGCCAGCAGTTCGGCAGGGGACGAGTTAAGGGGCTACACCTTC
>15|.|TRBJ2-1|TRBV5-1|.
CASSLSGSGVNEQFF
TGCGCCAGCAGCTTGTCCGGGAGTGGGGTGAATGAGCAGTTCTTC